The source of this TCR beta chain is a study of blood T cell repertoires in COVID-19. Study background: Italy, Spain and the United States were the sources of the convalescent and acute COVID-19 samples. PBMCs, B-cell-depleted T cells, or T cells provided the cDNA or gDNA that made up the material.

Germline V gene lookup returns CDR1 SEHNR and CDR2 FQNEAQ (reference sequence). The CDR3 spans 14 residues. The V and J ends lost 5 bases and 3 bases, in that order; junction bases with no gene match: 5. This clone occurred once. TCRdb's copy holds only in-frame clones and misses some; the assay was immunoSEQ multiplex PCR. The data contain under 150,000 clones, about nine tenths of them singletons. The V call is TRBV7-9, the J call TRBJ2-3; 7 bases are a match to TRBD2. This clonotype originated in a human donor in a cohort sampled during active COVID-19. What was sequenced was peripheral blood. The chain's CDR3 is CASSPPGGTDTQYF. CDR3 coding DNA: TGTGCCAGCAGCCCACCCGGGGGGACAGATACGCAGTATTTT. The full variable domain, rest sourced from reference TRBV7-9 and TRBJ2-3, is DTGVSQNPRHKITKRGQNVTFRCDPISEHNRLYWYRQTLGQGPEFLTYFQNEAQLEKSRLLSDRFSAERPKGSFSTLEIQRTEQGDSAMYLCASSPPGGTDTQYFGPGTRLTVL.